These 24 T cell receptor beta chains share one sample of origin, sequenced in a study of regulatory T cells in long-lasting Graves disease. With iRepertoire HTBI primers and Arm-PCR of CDR3 regions, TCR beta libraries were built. MiXCR, run by TCRdb on the multiplex PCR reads, gives a single entry per CDR3 protein. The sample lists approximately 350,000 distinct CDR3 sequences, 16% occurring once. Specified time point: newly diagnosed GD, antithyroid drugs for less than 3 months. PBMC-extracted RNA yielded the TCR library. This sample was also put to use in a study of T cells in Graves' hyperthyroidism and ophthalmopathy.

The sequences come from peripheral blood mononuclear cells (PBMCs), collected at new diagnosis, from a patient treated with antithyroid drugs. Source of these receptors: a woman under 30 with Graves disease.

This clonotype was observed a handful of times. The rearrangement uses TRBV20-1 and TRBJ1-2; 9 nucleotides align to TRBD1. With V trimmed by 5 bases and J by 0 bases, 4 bases remained unmatched. Germline assignment: CDR1 DFQATT and CDR2 SNEGSKA (reference sequence). This CDR3 comprises 14 residues. CDR3 DNA sequence: TGCAGTGCTGCTGGGACAGGGACTAACTATGGCTACACCTTC. It yields the protein CSAAGTGTNYGYTF.

This clonotype was counted ten times or more. DNA of the CDR3: TGTGCCAGCAGTTTCACAGATCGGGGTCAGCCCCAGCATTTT. Protein product: CASSFTDRGQPQHF. This sequence joins TRBV6-2 or TRBV6-3 and TRBJ1-5; D ambiguous. CDR1 MNHEY and CDR2 SVGEGT come from the germline V gene. V dropped 4 bases and J dropped 6 bases, with 13 bases sitting between them. The length of the CDR3 is 14 residues.

The chain links TRBV12-3 or TRBV12-4 to TRBJ2-5; D uncertain. With 0 bases removed from V and 3 bases from J, the gap between germline ends came to 11 bases. The CDR3 totals 15 residues. The CDR3 sequence: CASSLAGNWEETQYF. CDR3 coding DNA: TGTGCCAGCAGTTTAGCGGGTAACTGGGAAGAGACCCAGTACTTC.

This clonotype was observed many times. The V and J genes are TRBV18 and TRBJ1-4; D perhaps matches TRBD1 (5 bases). Germline loops: CDR1 KGHSH, CDR2 LQKENI. This CDR3 region has 16 residues. Trimming took 0 bases from V and 3 from J, leaving 11 bases between them. The CDR3 loop is CASSPPGGASNEKLFF. CDR3 DNA: TGTGCCAGCTCACCACCGGGGGGTGCCTCTAATGAAAAACTGTTTTTT.

This clonotype was observed many times. This chain joins TRBV28 and TRBJ1-5, with 12 nucleotides matching TRBD1. Germline lookup yields CDR1 MDHEN and CDR2 SYDVKM. V gave up 6 bases and J gave up 6 bases; unmatched junction bases: 9. This CDR3 contains 16 residues. CDR3 coding DNA: TGTGCCAGCAGCTCTTTGGGACAGGGGGCTTTTCAGCCCCAGCATTTT. Protein product: CASSSLGQGAFQPQHF.

The chain carries TRBV11-2 and TRBJ2-3; 14 nucleotides match TRBD2. The V gene's germline CDR1 is SGHAT and CDR2 FQNNGV. The junction had 4 bases not matched to a gene; V was cut back by 5 bases and J by 3 bases. The CDR3 length is 16 residues. The CDR3 protein is CASSKGLAGVTDTQYF. The CDR3 DNA reads as TGTGCCAGCAGCAAGGGACTAGCGGGGGTGACAGATACGCAGTATTTT.

This clonotype was seen only a few times. The chain has TRBV30 and TRBJ1-6, with 11 bases fitting TRBD1. Germline lookup yields CDR1 GTSNPN and CDR2 SVGIG (reference sequence). This CDR3 contains 15 residues. The V gene end was trimmed by 3 bases and the J gene end by 7 bases; junction bases not matched to a gene: 5. The CDR3 DNA sequence: TGTGCCTGGAGCTGGGACAGGGGGGGAAATTCACCCCTCCACTTT. Amino acid sequence: CAWSWDRGGNSPLHF.

Many counts were recorded for this clonotype. The rearrangement uses TRBV28 and TRBJ1-1, with 9 nucleotides matching TRBD1. The CDR3 extends over 15 amino acids. V was pared by 6 bases and J by 5 bases, with 10 bases of the junction left unmatched. Germline CDR1 and CDR2: MDHEN and SYDVKM. CDR3 residues: CASSPDRGRNTEAFF. The DNA of the CDR3 is TGTGCCAGCAGCCCGGACAGGGGACGGAATACTGAAGCTTTCTTT.

This clonotype was picked up a small number of times. The rearrangement uses TRBV5-1 and TRBJ2-2; D is uncertain. Germline assignment: CDR1 SGHRS and CDR2 YFSETQ. This CDR3 comprises 19 residues. V lost 0 bases to trimming and J lost 0 bases, with 18 bases between them. The CDR3 sequence is CASSLAIRRPATNTGELFF. The DNA for the CDR3 is TGCGCCAGCAGCTTGGCCATCCGAAGGCCCGCTACGAACACCGGGGAGCTGTTTTTT.

This clonotype was recorded many times. The V call is TRBV7-3, the J call TRBJ1-1; D is possibly TRBD1 (5 bases). CDR1 is SGHTA and CDR2 is FQGTGA in the germline V gene. Trimming removed 3 bases from V and 5 bases from J, with 13 bases in between. The CDR3 loop spans 14 amino acids. The CDR3 loop reads CASSFQGSETEAFF. CDR3 nucleotide sequence: TGTGCCAGCAGCTTTCAGGGCAGTGAGACTGAAGCTTTCTTT.

This clonotype appeared many times. The chain joins TRBV11-2 to TRBJ2-7, with D possibly being TRBD2 (6 bases). This CDR3 is 14 amino acids long. V was pared by 3 bases and J by 0 bases, with 9 bases between. In germline, CDR1 is SGHAT, CDR2 FQNNGV. CDR3 bases: TGTGCCAGCAGCTTCGGCGGGACCTCCTACGAGCAGTACTTC. The encoded protein is CASSFGGTSYEQYF.

This clonotype was counted many times. V usage is TRBV5-1 and J usage is TRBJ1-1; D is unclear. CDR1 is SGHRS, CDR2 YFSETQ, per germline. The ends were cut back, 3 bases at V and 0 bases at J, with 9 bases in the middle. The CDR3 contains 14 residues. The CDR3 protein is CASSYSGLNTEAFF. In nucleotides, the CDR3 is TGCGCCAGCAGCTACTCGGGTCTGAACACTGAAGCTTTCTTT.

This clonotype was counted many times. The rearrangement joins TRBV5-1 to TRBJ2-1; 12 positions agree with TRBD2. V shed 0 bases and J 2 bases; nucleotides not matched to a gene: 0. The CDR3 runs to 16 residues. From germline, CDR1 is SGHRS and CDR2 YFSETQ. DNA for the CDR3: TGCGCCAGCAGCTTGGGGACTAGCGGGGCCTACAATGAGCAGTTCTTC. Amino acid sequence: CASSLGTSGAYNEQFF.

This clonotype was seen repeatedly, ten times or more. The rearrangement joins TRBV6-5 to TRBJ1-1; D gene unclear. Trimming stripped 0 bases from V and 2 bases from J, with 4 bases between. The CDR3 consists of 13 residues. Germline-derived CDR1 and CDR2 are MNHEY and SVGAGI. The CDR3 sequence: CASSYSSNTEAFF. Here the CDR3 DNA reads TGTGCCAGCAGTTACTCCTCTAACACTGAAGCTTTCTTT.

This clonotype appeared a few times. The V call is TRBV7-6, the J call TRBJ2-5; D gene ambiguous. V lost 3 bases to trimming and J lost 3 bases, with 5 bases between them. CDR1 and CDR2 from the germline V gene are SGHVS and FNYEAQ. This CDR3 is 12 amino acids long. The CDR3 DNA follows: TGTGCCAGCAGCTTTACCAAAGAGACCCAGTACTTC. This sequence encodes CASSFTKETQYF.

The table lists this clonotype with many counts. V gene TRBV20-1 combines with J gene TRBJ2-3, with D uncertain. Trimming left V 3 bases short and J 4 bases short, with 11 bases between. The CDR3 is made up of 13 amino acids. Looked up from germline, CDR1 is DFQATT and CDR2 is SNEGSKA (reference sequence). The CDR3 loop reads CSARAYLSDTQYF. Here the CDR3 DNA reads TGCAGTGCTAGGGCCTATCTGTCAGATACGCAGTATTTT.

The table lists this clonotype with many counts. The V call is TRBV2, the J call TRBJ1-2, with D possibly being TRBD1 (6 bases). Trimming removed 6 bases at V and 1 base at J, with 27 bases between. The length of the CDR3 is 19 residues. The V gene's germline CDR1 is SNHLY and CDR2 FYNNEI. This chain's CDR3 is CASSPLLIHSGALNYGYTF. In nucleotides, the CDR3 is TGTGCCAGCAGCCCCCTACTGATACACTCAGGGGCACTTAACTATGGCTACACCTTC.

This clonotype was seen a few times. The chain has TRBV28 and TRBJ1-5; TRBD1 matches 12 bases. In germline, CDR1 is MDHEN, CDR2 SYDVKM. There are 18 residues in the CDR3. The V segment lost 10 bases and the J segment 0 bases; nucleotides outside the gene matches: 13. CDR3 residues: CATADGTGGLFSNQPQHF. CDR3 nucleotide sequence: TGTGCCACCGCTGACGGGACAGGGGGCCTATTTAGCAATCAGCCCCAGCATTTT.

The table lists this clonotype with a few counts. This sequence joins TRBV6-2 or TRBV6-3 and TRBJ1-6; D is perhaps TRBD1 (5 bases). The V gene's germline CDR1 is MNHEY and CDR2 SVGEGT. Trimming left V 2 bases short and J 10 bases short, with 9 bases between. The CDR3 runs to 13 residues. This CDR3 is CASSYTRASPLHF. CDR3 DNA: TGTGCCAGCAGTTACACCAGGGCATCACCCCTCCACTTT.

The table lists this clonotype with many counts. This rearrangement joins TRBV2 to TRBJ2-1; 7 bases fit TRBD2. With V trimmed by 4 bases and J by 3 bases, 12 bases remained unmatched. Per germline, CDR1 SNHLY and CDR2 FYNNEI. This CDR3 is 17 amino acids long. CDR3 residues: CASSAPPGTTRYNEQFF. CDR3 nucleotides: TGTGCCAGCAGTGCCCCCCCCGGGACTACACGCTACAATGAGCAGTTCTTC.

The gene calls are TRBV4-1 and TRBJ2-3; D call uncertain. Germline CDR1 and CDR2: MGHRA and YSYEKL. Trimming removed 2 bases from V and 5 bases from J, with 8 bases in between. This CDR3 comprises 13 residues. The CDR3 loop reads CASSQPPGDTQYF. The CDR3 region has the DNA TGCGCCAGCAGCCAACCCCCGGGAGATACGCAGTATTTT.

By its share, this clonotype is medium-sized. V and J are TRBV20-1 and TRBJ2-3; TRBD2 aligns across 10 bases. The J call is uncertain, as TRBJ2-5 better fits the DNA end. Germline V CDR1 and CDR2: DFQATT, SNEGSKA (reference sequence). The CDR3 contains 14 residues. The CDR3 reads CSARGTSGQETQYF. In DNA, the CDR3 is TGCAGTGCTAGAGGGACTAGCGGTCAAGAGACCCAGTACTTC.

This clonotype has only a few counts. This chain links TRBV5-1 with TRBJ2-1; the match to TRBD1 covers 9 bases. Trimming removed 8 bases from V and 7 bases from J; junction bases left unmatched: 13. The CDR3 has 15 residues. Germline V gene sequence: CDR1 SGHRS, CDR2 YFSETQ. The CDR3 is CASNSGTGSRNEQFF. Here the CDR3 DNA reads TGCGCCAGTAACTCCGGGACAGGGAGTCGGAATGAGCAGTTCTTC.

The chain uses TRBV11-2 and TRBJ2-7, with D unclear. CDR3 length equals 13 residues. The V end lost 5 bases, the J end lost 6 bases, and 14 bases lay between the germline ends. Germline-derived CDR1 and CDR2 are SGHAT and FQNNGV. The CDR3 region has the DNA TGTGCCAGCAGCGCCCCCTCCTTGATCGAGCAGTACTTC. Its translation is CASSAPSLIEQYF.